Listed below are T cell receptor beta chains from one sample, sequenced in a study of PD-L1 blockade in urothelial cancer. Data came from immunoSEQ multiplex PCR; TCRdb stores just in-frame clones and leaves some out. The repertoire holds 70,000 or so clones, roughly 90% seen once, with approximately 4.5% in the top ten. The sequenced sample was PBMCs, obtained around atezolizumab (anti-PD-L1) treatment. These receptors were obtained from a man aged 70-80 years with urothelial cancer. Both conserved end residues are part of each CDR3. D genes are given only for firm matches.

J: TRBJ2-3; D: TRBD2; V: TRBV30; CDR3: CAWSGSGGWDTQYF
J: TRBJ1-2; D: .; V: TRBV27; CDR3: CASSSRWAGYTF
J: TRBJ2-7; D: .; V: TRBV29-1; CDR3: CSVERGGYEQYF
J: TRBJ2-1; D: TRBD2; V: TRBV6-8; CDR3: CPRPALAGENEQFF
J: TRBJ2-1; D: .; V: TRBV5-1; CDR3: CASSSSGSEQFF
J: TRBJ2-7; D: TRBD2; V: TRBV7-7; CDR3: CASSPGTSGTYEQYF
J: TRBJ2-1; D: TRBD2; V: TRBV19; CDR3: CASSRGLDTNEQFF
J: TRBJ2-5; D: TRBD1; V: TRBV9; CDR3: CASSPRDRVGWEQYF
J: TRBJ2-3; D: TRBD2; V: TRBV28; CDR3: CASYHREGKDTQYF
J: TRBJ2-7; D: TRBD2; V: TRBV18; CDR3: CASSTGGVENEQYF
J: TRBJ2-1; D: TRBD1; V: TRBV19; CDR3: CASSIPGQVGDEQFF
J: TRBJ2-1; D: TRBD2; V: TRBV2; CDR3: CASTKGSSGSSYNEQFF
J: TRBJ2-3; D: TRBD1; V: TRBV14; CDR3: CAHRDRGRLGDTQYF
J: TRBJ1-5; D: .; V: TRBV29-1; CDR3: CSVGLSNQPQHF
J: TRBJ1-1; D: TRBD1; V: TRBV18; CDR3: CASSLGQVQGEAFF
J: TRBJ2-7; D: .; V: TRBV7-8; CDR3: CASRGGSYEQYF
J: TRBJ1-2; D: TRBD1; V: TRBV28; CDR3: CASSPIRDRGLGYTF
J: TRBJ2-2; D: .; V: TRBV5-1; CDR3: CASSLAGTANTGELFF